These 8 T cell receptor beta chains were sequenced from one sample in a study of blood T cell repertoires in COVID-19. The assay was immunoSEQ multiplex PCR, and TCRdb's table has in-frame clones only and misses some. The profile shows approximately 240,000 clones, around 85% of them singletons. The specimen was peripheral blood. The receptors were sampled from a woman in her thirties or forties with active or convalescent COVID-19.

The chain is built from TRBV3-1 (or the pseudogene TRBV3-2) and TRBJ1-3; TRBD1 agrees at 7 bases. The CDR3 runs to 15 residues. J was trimmed by 6 bases and V by 1 base; bases with no gene match: 6. The V gene's germline CDR1 is LGHDT and CDR2 YNNKEL (reference sequence). The DNA of the CDR3 is TGTGCCAGCAGCCAAGCTCGGACAGGCCAAAACACCATATATTTT. This gives the protein CASSQARTGQNTIYF.

The chain recombines TRBV13 with TRBJ2-7; tentatively, D is TRBD1 (7 bases). The CDR3 has 15 residues. The V and J ends lost 5 bases and 3 bases respectively, with 17 bases between them. CDR1 is PRHDT and CDR2 is FYEKMQ in the germline V gene (reference sequence). CDR3 in DNA: TGTGCCAGCAGCCGGAGGGGGCGGAGGAACTACGAGCAGTACGTC. This sequence encodes CASSRRGRRNYEQYV.

This clone was picked up a small number of times. The chain couples TRBV7-3 to TRBJ2-6; D is uncertain. Germline CDR1 and CDR2: SGHTA and FQGTGA. This CDR3 has 15 residues. V shed 5 bases and J shed 0 bases, with 8 bases lying between them. CDR3 nucleotides: TGTGCCAGCAGCGCCATAGACTCTGGGGCCAACGTCCTGACTTTC. It encodes CASSAIDSGANVLTF.

This sequence joins TRBV4-1 and TRBJ1-1; 8 bases line up with TRBD1. There are 15 residues in the CDR3. Germline CDR1 reads MGHRA; CDR2 reads YSYEKL. V lost 3 bases, J lost 5 bases, and 8 bases stayed unmatched. The CDR3 loop reads CASSQDRARRTEAFF. The CDR3 nucleotides are TGCGCCAGCAGCCAGGACAGGGCGCGAAGGACTGAAGCTTTCTTT.

The chain has TRBV5-5 and TRBJ1-4, with D unresolved. Germline V gene data show CDR1 as SGHKS and CDR2 as YYEKEE (reference sequence). The CDR3 loop spans 15 amino acids. The V and J ends lost 3 bases and 2 bases respectively, with 11 bases between them. The CDR3 DNA follows: TGTGCCAGCAGCTCAGTAACGGGGACTAATGAAAAACTGTTTTTT. Translated, it gives CASSSVTGTNEKLFF.

The gene calls are TRBV3-1 (or the pseudogene TRBV3-2) and TRBJ1-1, with D unresolved. Germline CDR1 reads LGHDT; CDR2 reads YNNKEL (reference sequence). The CDR3 loop spans 16 amino acids. V was clipped by 1 base and J by 4 bases, with 16 bases between them. Here the CDR3 DNA reads TGTGCCAGCAGCCAAGTTTTTATAGGGAGGAGCACTGAAGCTTTCTTT. Translated: CASSQVFIGRSTEAFF.

The chain combines TRBV5-1 with TRBJ1-2; D is perhaps TRBD1 (6 bases). V was clipped by 0 bases and J by 8 bases, with 14 bases between them. CDR3 length: 14 residues. The V gene's germline CDR1 is SGHRS and CDR2 YFSETQ. The DNA of the CDR3 is TGCGCCAGCAGCTTGGACAGGGATGTACAAGGCTACACCTTC. Translating it yields CASSLDRDVQGYTF.

This clone was counted a single time. This sequence joins TRBV4-1 and TRBJ2-5; TRBD2 agrees at 8 bases. Looked up from germline, CDR1 is MGHRA and CDR2 is YSYEKL. The CDR3 spans 14 residues. V dropped 3 bases and J dropped 4; count of bases not matched to a gene: 4. CDR3 nucleotides: TGCGCCAGCAGCCAGGGACTAGTCCCAGAGACCCAGTACTTC. Amino acid sequence: CASSQGLVPETQYF.